The entry below gives a single TCR beta chain sequence along with its context. The target antigen is unknown. Repertoires were generated with immunoSEQ multiplex PCR, while TCRdb's copy carries only in-frame clones and drops some. The sample holds 150,000 to 200,000 clones, just over 90% seen once. The source of the sample is a study of T cell responses to AZD1222 COVID-19 vaccine. Germline-derived CDR1 and CDR2 are SGHTA and FQGTGA. The CDR3 sequence is 15 residues long. The V end lost 5 bases, the J end lost 7 bases, and 17 bases lay between the germline ends. The study pooled second doses at about 4 or about 12 weeks. General observations from the study: Baseline seropositivity occurred in only a handful of AZD1222 recipients. Nearly half of the spike-specific TCRs reportedly recognize variant regions that carry no mutations.

The TCR originated in an adult who received the AZD1222 COVID-19 vaccine. The J gene is TRBJ2-2, the V gene TRBV7-3, with D possibly being TRBD1 or TRBD2 (5 bases each). Material: peripheral blood, obtained 28 days after the second AZD1222 dose. The CDR3 region has the DNA TGTGCCAGCAGCCCAGCACTGATGGGGGTCGGGGAGCTGTTTTTT. Its translation is CASSPALMGVGELFF.